This T cell receptor (beta chain) was identified in a study of PD-L1 blockade in urothelial cancer. In the study overall: Patients took up atezolizumab at some point between 2014 and 2015 at 1,200 mg intravenously every 3 weeks.

The time point is: peripheral blood 6 weeks after treatment start. Measured with immunoSEQ multiplex PCR; TCRdb has only the in-frame clones, and not every one. The sample lists roughly 32,000 clones, roughly nine tenths occurring once. This CDR3 is 13 amino acids long. The germline gives CDR1 MGHRA, CDR2 YSYEKL. V shed 1 base and J shed 0 bases, with 3 bases lying between them. This clone was seen only a few times. The chain uses TRBV4-1 and TRBJ1-1; unclear D gene. Specimen: PBMCs, collected around atezolizumab (anti-PD-L1) treatment. This receptor was taken from a man older than 75 with urothelial cancer. The CDR3 DNA sequence: TGCGCCAGCAGCCAAGTAATGAACACTGAAGCTTTCTTT. This gives the protein CASSQVMNTEAFF.